This T cell receptor (beta chain) was recorded in a study of shared T cell receptors in the human thymus. CDR1 and CDR2 from the germline V gene are MNHEY and SVGAGI. V was pared by 2 bases and J by 4 bases, with 12 bases between. The CDR3 loop spans 15 amino acids. Clones were sequenced by immunoSEQ multiplex PCR, and TCRdb holds only the in-frame ones, with some missing. The sample has some 660,000 clones, about 89% seen once. This clone was seen just once. The same sample was also used in a study of human thymus T cells. From that study: Thymus pieces cut out during corrective heart surgery were the tissue that was used. Thymic and blood repertoires appeared to show biased V and J gene usage.

This sequence joins TRBV6-5 and TRBJ2-1; D perhaps matches TRBD2 (6 bases). The receptor was derived from a boy under three years old with a congenital heart defect. Specimen: thymocytes. The CDR3 protein is CASSYLAIDYNEQFF. CDR3 DNA: TGTGCCAGCAGTTACCTAGCGATAGATTACAATGAGCAGTTCTTC.